The TCR beta chain described here comes from a study of blood T cell repertoires in COVID-19. The wider study: T cells, B-cell-depleted T cells, or PBMCs provided the cDNA or gDNA that served as material.

This clone was recorded once. This CDR3 comprises 14 residues. Per germline, CDR1 MNHEY and CDR2 SVGAGI. V lost 6 bases and J lost 4; bases outside the gene matches: 8. TCRdb's copy holds only in-frame clones and misses some; the assay was immunoSEQ multiplex PCR. The sample holds 300,000 to 400,000 clones, roughly 86% seen once. The sequencing input was peripheral blood. The origin of this receptor is a woman aged 55 to 70 with COVID-19, enrolled during active disease. The chain carries TRBV6-5 and TRBJ1-1, with 7 bases matching TRBD1. Here the CDR3 DNA reads TGTGCCAGCAGAGATCAGGGGGAAGGCACTGAAGCTTTCTTT. Translating it yields CASRDQGEGTEAFF.